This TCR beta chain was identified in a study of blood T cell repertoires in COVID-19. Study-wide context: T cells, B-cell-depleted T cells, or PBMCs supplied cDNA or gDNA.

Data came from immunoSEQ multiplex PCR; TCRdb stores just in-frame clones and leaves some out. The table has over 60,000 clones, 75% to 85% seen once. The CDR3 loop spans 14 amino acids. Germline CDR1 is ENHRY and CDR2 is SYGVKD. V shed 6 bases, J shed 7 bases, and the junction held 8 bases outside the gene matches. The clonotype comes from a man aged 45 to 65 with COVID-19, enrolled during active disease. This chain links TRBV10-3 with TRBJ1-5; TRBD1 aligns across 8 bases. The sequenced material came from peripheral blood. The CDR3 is CAISPGQGEQPQHF. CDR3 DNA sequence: TGTGCCATCAGCCCAGGACAGGGAGAGCAGCCCCAGCATTTT.